The clone carrying this TCR beta chain occurred many times. This sample was included in a study of T cell changes during pregnancy in multiple sclerosis. V was trimmed by 5 bases and J by 9 bases, leaving 14 bases between them. This CDR3 spans 13 amino acids. Germline V gene sequence: CDR1 SGHVS, CDR2 FQNEAQ. Sequenced by immunoSEQ multiplex PCR; TCRdb stores in-frame clones only, minus some. The sample gives some 64,000 clones, over 85% of which show up once; about 3.1% is in the top ten. The V gene is TRBV7-8, the J gene TRBJ2-1; tentatively, D is TRBD2 (6 bases). The sample was peripheral blood, taken in the first trimester of pregnancy. This receptor was obtained from a female donor in good health, enrolled as a control in a pregnancy study. This CDR3 reads CASSALNGGEQFF. DNA of the CDR3: TGTGCCAGCAGCGCCCTCAACGGGGGTGAGCAGTTCTTC.